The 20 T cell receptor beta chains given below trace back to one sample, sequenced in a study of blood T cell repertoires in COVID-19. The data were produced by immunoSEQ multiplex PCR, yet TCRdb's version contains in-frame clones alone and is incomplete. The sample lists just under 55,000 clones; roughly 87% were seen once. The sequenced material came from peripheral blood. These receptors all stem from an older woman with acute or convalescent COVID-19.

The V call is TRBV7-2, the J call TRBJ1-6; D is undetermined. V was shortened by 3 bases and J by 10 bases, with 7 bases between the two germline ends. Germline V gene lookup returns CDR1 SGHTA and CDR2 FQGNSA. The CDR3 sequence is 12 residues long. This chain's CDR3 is CASSFYLSPLHF. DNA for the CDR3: TGTGCCAGCAGCTTCTATCTGTCACCCCTCCACTTT.

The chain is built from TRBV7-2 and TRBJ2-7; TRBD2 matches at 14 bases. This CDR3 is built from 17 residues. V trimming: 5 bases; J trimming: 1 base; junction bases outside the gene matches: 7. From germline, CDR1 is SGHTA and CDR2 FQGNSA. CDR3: CASSTGTSGGGSYEQYF. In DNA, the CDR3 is TGTGCCAGCAGCACCGGGACTAGCGGGGGTGGTTCCTACGAGCAGTACTTC.

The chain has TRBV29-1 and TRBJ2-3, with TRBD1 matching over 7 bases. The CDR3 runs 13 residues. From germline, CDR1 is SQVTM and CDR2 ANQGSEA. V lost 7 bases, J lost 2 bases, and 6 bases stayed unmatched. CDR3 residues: CSALTGATDTQYF. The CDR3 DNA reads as TGCAGCGCACTCACAGGGGCCACAGATACGCAGTATTTT.

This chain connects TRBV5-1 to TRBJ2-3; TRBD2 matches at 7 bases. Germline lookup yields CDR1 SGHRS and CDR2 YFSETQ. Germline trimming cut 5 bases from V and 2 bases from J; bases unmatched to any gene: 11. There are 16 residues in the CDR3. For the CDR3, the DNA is TGCGCCAGCAGGCGTGGGGGACTACAAAACACAGATACGCAGTATTTT. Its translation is CASRRGGLQNTDTQYF.

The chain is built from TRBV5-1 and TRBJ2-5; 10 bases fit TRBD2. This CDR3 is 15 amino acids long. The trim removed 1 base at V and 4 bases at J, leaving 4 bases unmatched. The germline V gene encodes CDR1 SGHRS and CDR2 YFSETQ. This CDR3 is CASSLISSGGETQYF. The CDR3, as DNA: TGCGCCAGCAGCTTGATCTCTAGCGGGGGAGAGACCCAGTACTTC.

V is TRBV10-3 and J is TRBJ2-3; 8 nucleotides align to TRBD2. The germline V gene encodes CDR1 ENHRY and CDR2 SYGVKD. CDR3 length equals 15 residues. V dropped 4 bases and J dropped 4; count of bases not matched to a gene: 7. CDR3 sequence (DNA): TGTGCCATCAGTGCCGGCGGGGGGCAAGCAGATACGCAGTATTTT. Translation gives CAISAGGGQADTQYF.

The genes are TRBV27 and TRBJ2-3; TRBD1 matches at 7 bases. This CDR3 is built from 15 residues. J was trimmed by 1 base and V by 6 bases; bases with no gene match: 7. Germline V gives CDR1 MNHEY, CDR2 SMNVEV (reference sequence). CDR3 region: CASSGRGQGTDTQYF. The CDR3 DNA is TGTGCCAGCAGCGGGCGAGGACAGGGCACAGATACGCAGTATTTT.

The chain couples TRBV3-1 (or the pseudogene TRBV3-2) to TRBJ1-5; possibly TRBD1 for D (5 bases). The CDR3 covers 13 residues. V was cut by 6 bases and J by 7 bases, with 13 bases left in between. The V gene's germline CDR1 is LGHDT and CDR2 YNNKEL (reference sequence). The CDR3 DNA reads TGTGCCAGCAGTCCAGGGAAGGGGCAGCCCCAGCATTTT. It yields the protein CASSPGKGQPQHF.

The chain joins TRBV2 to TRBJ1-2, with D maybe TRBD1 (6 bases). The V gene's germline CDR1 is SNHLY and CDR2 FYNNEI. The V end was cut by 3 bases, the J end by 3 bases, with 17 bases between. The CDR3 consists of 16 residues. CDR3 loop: CASSEGQGRFYYGYTF. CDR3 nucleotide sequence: TGTGCCAGCAGTGAGGGGCAGGGGCGTTTTTACTATGGCTACACCTTC.

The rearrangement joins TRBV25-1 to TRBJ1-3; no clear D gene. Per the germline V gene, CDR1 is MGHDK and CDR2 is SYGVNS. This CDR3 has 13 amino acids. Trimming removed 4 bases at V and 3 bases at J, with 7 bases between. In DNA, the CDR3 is TGTGCCAGCAGTGCGGGATTTGGAAACACCATATATTTT. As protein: CASSAGFGNTIYF. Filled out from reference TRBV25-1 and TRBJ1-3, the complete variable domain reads EADIYQTPRYLVIGTGKKITLECSQTMGHDKMYWYQQDPGMELHLIHYSYGVNSTEKGDLSSESTVSRIRTEHFPLTLESARPSHTSQYLCASSAGFGNTIYFGEGSWLTVV.

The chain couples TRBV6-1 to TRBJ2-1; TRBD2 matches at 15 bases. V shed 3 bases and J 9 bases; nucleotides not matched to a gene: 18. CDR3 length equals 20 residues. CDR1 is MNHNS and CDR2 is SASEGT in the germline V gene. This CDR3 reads CASSDLLGLPGLAGGSEQFF. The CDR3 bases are TGTGCCAGCAGTGACCTGTTAGGGCTACCGGGACTAGCGGGAGGTAGTGAGCAGTTCTTC.

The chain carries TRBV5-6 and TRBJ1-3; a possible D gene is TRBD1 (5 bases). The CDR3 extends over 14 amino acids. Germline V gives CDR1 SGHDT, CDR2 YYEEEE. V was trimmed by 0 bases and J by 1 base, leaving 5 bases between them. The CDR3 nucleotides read TGTGCCAGCAGCTTGGCAGGGTCTGGAAACACCATATATTTT. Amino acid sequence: CASSLAGSGNTIYF. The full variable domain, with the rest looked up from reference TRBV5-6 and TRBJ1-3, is DAGVTQSPTHLIKTRGQQVTLRCSPKSGHDTVSWYQQALGQGPQFIFQYYEEEERQRGNFPDRFSGHQFPNYSSELNVNALLLGDSALYLCASSLAGSGNTIYFGEGSWLTVV.

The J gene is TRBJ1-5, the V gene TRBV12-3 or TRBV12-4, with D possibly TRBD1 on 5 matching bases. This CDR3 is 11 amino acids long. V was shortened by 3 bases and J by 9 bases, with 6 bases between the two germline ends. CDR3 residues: CASSLGGPQHF. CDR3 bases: TGTGCCAGCAGTTTGGGGGGGCCCCAGCATTTT.

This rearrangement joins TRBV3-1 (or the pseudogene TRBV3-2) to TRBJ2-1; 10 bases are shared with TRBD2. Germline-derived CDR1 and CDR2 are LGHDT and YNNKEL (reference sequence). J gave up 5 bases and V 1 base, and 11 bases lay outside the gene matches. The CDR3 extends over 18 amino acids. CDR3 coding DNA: TGTGCCAGCAGCCAAGTAGGGCTGCTAGCGGGGGCCCACAATGAGCAGTTCTTC. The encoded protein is CASSQVGLLAGAHNEQFF.

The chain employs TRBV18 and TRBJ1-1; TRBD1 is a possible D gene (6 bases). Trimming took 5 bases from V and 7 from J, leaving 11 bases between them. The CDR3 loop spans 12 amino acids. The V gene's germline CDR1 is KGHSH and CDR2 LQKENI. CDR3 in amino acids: CASSELGGEAFF. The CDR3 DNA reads TGTGCCAGCTCAGAACTAGGGGGTGAAGCTTTCTTT.

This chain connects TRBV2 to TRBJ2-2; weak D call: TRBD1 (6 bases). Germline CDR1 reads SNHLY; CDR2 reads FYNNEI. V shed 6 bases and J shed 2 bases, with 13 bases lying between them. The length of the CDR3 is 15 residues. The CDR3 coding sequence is TGTGCCAGCAGACAACAGGGTCCTAACACCGGGGAGCTGTTTTTT. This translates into CASRQQGPNTGELFF.

The CDR3 sequence: CASSSPDRVPMISNQPQHF. The CDR3 nucleotides are TGTGCCAGCAGTTCCCCGGACAGGGTCCCTATGATTAGCAATCAGCCCCAGCATTTT. This rearrangement joins TRBV28 to TRBJ1-5; TRBD1 agrees at 8 bases. The CDR3 has 19 residues. J gave up 0 bases and V 4 bases, and 14 bases lay outside the gene matches. Germline assignment: CDR1 MDHEN and CDR2 SYDVKM.

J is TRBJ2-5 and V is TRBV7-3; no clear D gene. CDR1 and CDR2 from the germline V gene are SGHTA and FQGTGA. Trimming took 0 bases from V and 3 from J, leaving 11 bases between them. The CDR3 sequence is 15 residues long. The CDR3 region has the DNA TGTGCCAGCAGCTTAACGGGCAGTAAAGAAGAGACCCAGTACTTC. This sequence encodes CASSLTGSKEETQYF.

CDR3 bases: TGTGCCAGCTCACCATCGAGGGGGTCCGAGCAGTACTTC. This encodes CASSPSRGSEQYF. This chain joins TRBV18 and TRBJ2-7; possibly TRBD1 for D (6 bases). With 2 bases removed from V and 6 bases from J, the gap between germline ends came to 11 bases. CDR3 size: 13 residues. Germline CDR1 is KGHSH and CDR2 is LQKENI.

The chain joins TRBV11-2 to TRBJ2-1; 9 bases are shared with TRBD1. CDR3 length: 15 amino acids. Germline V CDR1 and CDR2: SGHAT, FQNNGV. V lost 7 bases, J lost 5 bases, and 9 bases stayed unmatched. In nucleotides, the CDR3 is TGTGCCAGCATTTTTACAGGGACAGGGAACAATGAGCAGTTCTTC. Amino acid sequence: CASIFTGTGNNEQFF.